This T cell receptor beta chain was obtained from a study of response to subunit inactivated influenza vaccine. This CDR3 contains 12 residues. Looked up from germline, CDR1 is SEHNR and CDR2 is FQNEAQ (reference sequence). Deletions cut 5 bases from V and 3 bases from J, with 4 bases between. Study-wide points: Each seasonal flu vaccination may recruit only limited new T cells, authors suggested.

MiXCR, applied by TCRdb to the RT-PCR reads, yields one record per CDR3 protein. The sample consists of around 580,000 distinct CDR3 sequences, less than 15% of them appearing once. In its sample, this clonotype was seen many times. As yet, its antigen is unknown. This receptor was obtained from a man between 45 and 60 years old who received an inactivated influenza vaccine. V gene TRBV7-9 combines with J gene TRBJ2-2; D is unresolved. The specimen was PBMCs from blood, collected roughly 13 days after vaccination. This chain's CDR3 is CASSPHTGELFF. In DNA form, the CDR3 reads TGTGCCAGCAGCCCCCACACCGGGGAGCTGTTTTTT.